The next 19 T cell receptor beta chains were all read from a single sample in a study of T cells in localized non-small cell lung cancer. The data were produced by immunoSEQ multiplex PCR, yet TCRdb's version contains in-frame clones alone and is incomplete. The sample has approximately 2,000 clones, around 20% seen once. Here the sequenced sample was normal lung tissue next to the tumor, taken before any cancer treatment. All receptors come from a woman aged 40-75 years with stage I lung adenocarcinoma.

V is TRBV28 and J is TRBJ2-1; D might be TRBD2 (5 bases). The germline gives CDR1 MDHEN, CDR2 SYDVKM. The V end was cut by 6 bases, the J end by 1 base, with 7 bases between. CDR3 length: 13 residues. CDR3 coding DNA: TGTGCCAGCAGCCGGGATTCCTACAATGAGCAGTTCTTC. This codes for CASSRDSYNEQFF.

The chain couples TRBV23-1 to TRBJ2-3, with D possibly being TRBD2 (5 bases). TRBV23-1 is flagged as an ORF with uncertain function. The germline V and J ends were trimmed by 6 bases and 0 bases, with 16 bases remaining between them. The CDR3 is made up of 16 amino acids. The CDR3 is CASRRSDFPSTDTQYF. The DNA of the CDR3 is TGCGCCAGCAGACGTAGCGACTTCCCTAGCACAGATACGCAGTATTTT.

This clone has only a few counts. The chain combines TRBV15 with TRBJ2-1; D is possibly TRBD2 (5 bases). V was cut by 0 bases and J by 6 bases, with 12 bases left in between. CDR1 is LNHNV, CDR2 YYDKDF, per germline (reference sequence). CDR3 length equals 15 residues. CDR3 sequence (DNA): TGTGCCACCAGCAGAGATTGGGGAGTGAGCAATGAGCAGTTCTTC. This sequence encodes CATSRDWGVSNEQFF.

The chain is built from TRBV19 and TRBJ2-1, with a tentative D call TRBD2 (5 bases). This CDR3 has 15 amino acids. The germline V and J ends were trimmed by 1 base and 9 bases, with 16 bases remaining between them. The germline gives CDR1 LNHDA, CDR2 SQIVND (reference sequence). The CDR3 DNA reads as TGTGCCAGTAGTATAGCTGACGGGGTACGGGGTGAGCAGTTCTTC. Its translation: CASSIADGVRGEQFF.

This clone was observed a handful of times. V usage is TRBV5-1 and J usage is TRBJ1-6; 11 bases fit TRBD1. The junction had 6 bases not matched to a gene; V was cut back by 4 bases and J by 9 bases. The CDR3 is made up of 15 amino acids. Germline CDR1 is SGHRS and CDR2 is YFSETQ. CDR3: CASSPGTGGSSPLHF. The CDR3 coding sequence is TGCGCCAGCAGCCCCGGGACAGGGGGAAGTTCACCCCTCCACTTT. The variable domain in full, completed from reference TRBV5-1 and TRBJ1-6, reads KAGVTQTPRYLIKTRGQQVTLSCSPISGHRSVSWYQQTPGQGLQFLFEYFSETQRNKGNFPGRFSGRQFSNSRSEMNVSTLELGDSALYLCASSPGTGGSSPLHFGNGTRLTVT.

This clone is termed medium-sized. The chain uses TRBV11-3 and TRBJ2-1; 10 bases match TRBD2. The J segment lost 8 bases and the V segment lost 2 bases, leaving 6 bases of the junction unmatched. The length of the CDR3 is 15 residues. The germline CDR1 and CDR2 sequences are SGHNT and YENEEA. This CDR3 is CASSLKRGGGDEQFF. CDR3 coding DNA: TGTGCCAGCAGCTTAAAGCGGGGGGGAGGCGATGAGCAGTTCTTC.

This clone was seen only a few times. The chain is built from TRBV6-8 and TRBJ2-7, with 8 bases that match TRBD1. The V segment lost 7 bases and the J segment 0 bases; nucleotides outside the gene matches: 8. The germline CDR1 and CDR2 sequences are MNHGY and SAAAGT. CDR3 length: 15 residues. The CDR3 sequence: CASTKRDRFSYEQYF. The CDR3 region has the DNA TGTGCCAGCACCAAAAGGGACAGGTTCTCCTACGAGCAGTACTTC.

In its sample, this clone ranks as medium-sized. The genes are TRBV6-8 and TRBJ2-5; no firm D call. Trimming cost V 6 bases and J 1 base, with 15 bases left between them. The CDR3 covers 15 residues. CDR1 is MNHGY and CDR2 is SAAAGT in the germline V gene. Here the CDR3 reads CASRPDGRFQETQYF. In DNA, the CDR3 is TGTGCCAGCAGGCCCGATGGTCGGTTCCAAGAGACCCAGTACTTC.

This clone was recorded a few times. The chain couples TRBV11-3 to TRBJ2-5, with TRBD1 as a possible D gene (5 bases). The CDR3 runs 14 residues. Germline V lookup: CDR1 SGHNT, CDR2 YENEEA. Trimming removed 5 bases from V and 2 bases from J, with 12 bases in between. Here the CDR3 reads CASSRNRQQETQYF. The CDR3 region has the DNA TGTGCCAGCAGCAGGAACAGGCAACAAGAGACCCAGTACTTC.

This clone appeared a few times. This chain connects TRBV6-8 to TRBJ2-1; no clear D gene. The CDR3 spans 14 residues. Germline CDR1 and CDR2: MNHGY and SAAAGT. The V gene lost 7 bases and the J gene lost 1 base, with 11 bases spanning the gap. Written as DNA, the CDR3 is TGTGCCAGCACTCGGACGGATTCCTACAATGAGCAGTTCTTC. Encoded protein: CASTRTDSYNEQFF.

In this sample, this clone turned up a few times. V is TRBV19 and J is TRBJ2-3; perhaps TRBD1 as D (5 bases). The germline V gene encodes CDR1 LNHDA and CDR2 SQIVND (reference sequence). The CDR3 is made up of 18 amino acids. V was shortened by 1 base and J by 6 bases, with 23 bases between the two germline ends. This CDR3 is CASSIGFMTEAQVDTQYF. CDR3 nucleotides: TGTGCCAGTAGTATAGGGTTTATGACAGAAGCTCAGGTCGATACGCAGTATTTT.

This clone is termed medium-sized. The chain couples TRBV11-3 to TRBJ1-2; the match to TRBD1 covers 7 bases. The CDR3 runs 15 residues. The V gene's germline CDR1 is SGHNT and CDR2 YENEEA. J lost 4 bases, V lost 3 bases, and 8 bases had no gene match. DNA of the CDR3: TGTGCCAGCAGCTTTGGTAGGGACAGATTCTATGGCTACACCTTC. It yields the protein CASSFGRDRFYGYTF.

The gene calls are TRBV25-1 and TRBJ1-2; TRBD1 matches 9 bases. The CDR3 consists of 15 residues. J lost 4 bases, V lost 4 bases, and 7 bases had no gene match. CDR1 and CDR2 from the germline V gene are MGHDK and SYGVNS. The CDR3 DNA sequence: TGTGCCAGCAGTGCGTTACAGGGGGCCAGCTATGGCTACACCTTC. Protein: CASSALQGASYGYTF.

Sample share makes this clone medium-sized. This chain uses TRBV11-3 with TRBJ2-2; 7 bases match TRBD1. CDR1 and CDR2 (germline): SGHNT, YENEEA. The CDR3 contains 17 residues. V shed 5 bases and J 3 bases; nucleotides not matched to a gene: 12. CDR3 bases: TGTGCCAGCAGCCCACTCCAGGGGGTTGGGTACACCGGGGAGCTGTTTTTT. Amino acids: CASSPLQGVGYTGELFF.

This clone showed up just a few times. V usage is TRBV6-8 and J usage is TRBJ1-1; D is unclear. CDR1 is MNHGY, CDR2 SAAAGT, per germline. Trimming stripped 0 bases from V and 2 bases from J, with 7 bases between. The CDR3 extends over 14 amino acids. CDR3 sequence reads: CASSYSPTNTEAFF. CDR3 bases: TGTGCCAGCAGTTACTCGCCCACCAACACTGAAGCTTTCTTT.

This clone is labeled as large (0.1 to 1%). The rearrangement joins TRBV29-1 to TRBJ1-1; TRBD1 matches at 10 bases. The germline gives CDR1 SQVTM, CDR2 ANQGSEA. This CDR3 is built from 13 residues. The V segment lost 8 bases and the J segment 7 bases; nucleotides outside the gene matches: 10. The CDR3 bases are TGCAGCTCCGGACAGGGGGGACGGGATGAAGCTTTCTTT. The encoded protein is CSSGQGGRDEAFF.

The J gene is TRBJ2-4, the V gene TRBV6-8; D is perhaps TRBD1 or TRBD2 (5 bases each). The CDR3 is 18 residues long. With 10 bases removed from V and 0 bases from J, the gap between germline ends came to 25 bases. Germline V lookup: CDR1 MNHGY, CDR2 SAAAGT. CDR3 region: CATYEGFNGALAKNIQYF. In DNA, the CDR3 is TGTGCCACCTATGAGGGTTTCAACGGGGCGCTAGCCAAAAACATTCAGTACTTC.

Sample share makes this clone large. The CDR3 region is CASSQRAGGPYGYTF. The CDR3 region has the DNA TGTGCCAGCAGCCAAAGGGCGGGGGGTCCCTATGGCTACACCTTC. The chain has TRBV11-3 and TRBJ1-2; D is possibly TRBD1 (5 bases). CDR1 and CDR2 (germline): SGHNT, YENEEA. The CDR3 is made up of 15 amino acids. V was shortened by 5 bases and J by 4 bases, with 17 bases between the two germline ends.

This clone turned up a few times. This chain links TRBV11-3 with TRBJ2-5, with TRBD2 matching 11 bases. V lost 1 base, J lost 1 base, and 2 bases stayed unmatched. The CDR3 contains 16 residues. Germline CDR1 and CDR2: SGHNT and YENEEA. The CDR3 sequence: CASSLGGTSGQETQYF. The CDR3 nucleotides read TGTGCCAGCAGCTTAGGGGGGACTAGCGGCCAAGAGACCCAGTACTTC.